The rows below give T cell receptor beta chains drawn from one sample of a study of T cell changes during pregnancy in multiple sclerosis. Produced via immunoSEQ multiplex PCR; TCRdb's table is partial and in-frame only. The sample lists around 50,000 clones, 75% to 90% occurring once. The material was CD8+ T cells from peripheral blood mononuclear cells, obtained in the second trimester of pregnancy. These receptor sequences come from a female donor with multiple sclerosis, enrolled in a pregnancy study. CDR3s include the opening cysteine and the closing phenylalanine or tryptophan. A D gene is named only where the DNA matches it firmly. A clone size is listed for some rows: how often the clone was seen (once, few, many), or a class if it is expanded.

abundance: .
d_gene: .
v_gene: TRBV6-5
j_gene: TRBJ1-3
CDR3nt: TGTGCCAGCAGGAGGGGAGGCACTGGAAACACCATATATTTT
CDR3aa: CASRRGGTGNTIYF

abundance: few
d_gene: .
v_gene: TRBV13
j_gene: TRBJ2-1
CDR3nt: TGTGCCAGCAGCTCCCGGGACACCAACAATGAGCAGTTCTTC
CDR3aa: CASSSRDTNNEQFF

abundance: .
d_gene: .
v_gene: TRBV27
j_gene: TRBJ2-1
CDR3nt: TGTGCCAGCAAGCTCACTGGTAGCGGTAGGAATGAGCAGTTCTTC
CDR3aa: CASKLTGSGRNEQFF

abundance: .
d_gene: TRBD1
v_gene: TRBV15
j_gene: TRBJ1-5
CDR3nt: TGTGCCACCAGCGGGGACAGGGTATTGGGGCAGCCCCAGCATTTT
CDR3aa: CATSGDRVLGQPQHF

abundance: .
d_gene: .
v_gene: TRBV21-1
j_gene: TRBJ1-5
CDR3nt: TGTGCCAGCACGTTTCCCGGGAGGCCGGTTGGTCGGCCCCAGCATTTT
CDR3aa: CASTFPGRPVGRPQHF

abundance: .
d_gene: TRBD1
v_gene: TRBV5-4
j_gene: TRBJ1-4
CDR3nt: TGTGCCAGCAGCTTGGGAGGTTGGGGACAGGTGAATGAAAAACTGTTTTTT
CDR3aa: CASSLGGWGQVNEKLFF

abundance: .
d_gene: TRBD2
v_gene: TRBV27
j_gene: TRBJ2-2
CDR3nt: TGTGCCAGCAGTCTCCAACGGGGGGGCGTTGGCCCCGGGGAGCTGTTTTTT
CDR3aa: CASSLQRGGVGPGELFF

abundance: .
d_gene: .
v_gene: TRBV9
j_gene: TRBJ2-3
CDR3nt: TGTGCCAGCAGCGTAGATAGCGATCCAGATACGCAGTATTTT
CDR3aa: CASSVDSDPDTQYF

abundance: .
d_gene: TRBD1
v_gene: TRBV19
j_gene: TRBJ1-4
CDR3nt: TGTGCCAGTAGAGGGGGCAGGCAGAGTAATGAAAAACTGTTTTTT
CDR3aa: CASRGGRQSNEKLFF

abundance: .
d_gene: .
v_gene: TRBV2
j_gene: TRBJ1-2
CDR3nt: TGTGCCAGCAGTGAAGTCAAAACAAGCTATGGCTACACCTTC
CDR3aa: CASSEVKTSYGYTF

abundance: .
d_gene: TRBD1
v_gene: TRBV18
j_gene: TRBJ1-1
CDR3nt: TGTGCCAGCCGTCCGACAGGGGCGGTGAACACTGAAGCTTTCTTT
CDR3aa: CASRPTGAVNTEAFF

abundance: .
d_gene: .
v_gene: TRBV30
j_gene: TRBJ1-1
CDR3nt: TGTGCCTGGAGTTTACACAGCCTACCCCCCCTGATGAACACTGAAGCTTTCTTT
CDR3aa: CAWSLHSLPPLMNTEAFF

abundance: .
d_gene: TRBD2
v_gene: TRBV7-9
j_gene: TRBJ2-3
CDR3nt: TGTGCCACCACGAGCGGGGCAGCGAGCACAGATACGCAGTATTTT
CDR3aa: CATTSGAASTDTQYF

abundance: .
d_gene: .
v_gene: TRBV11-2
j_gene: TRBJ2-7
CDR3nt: TGTGCCAGCGGTCTAGGGGAGGTATACGAGCAGTACTTC
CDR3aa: CASGLGEVYEQYF

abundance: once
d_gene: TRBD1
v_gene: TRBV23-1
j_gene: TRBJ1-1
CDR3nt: TGCGCCAGCAGTCAATCCACCCGGGACAGGAGATTGGAAGCTTTCTTT
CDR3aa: CASSQSTRDRRLEAFF

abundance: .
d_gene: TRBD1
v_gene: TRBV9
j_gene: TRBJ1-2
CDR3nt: TGTGCCAGCAGCGAATGGGACAGGGACCCGAACTATGGCTACACCTTC
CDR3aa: CASSEWDRDPNYGYTF

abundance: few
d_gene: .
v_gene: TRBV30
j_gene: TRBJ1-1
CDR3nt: TGTGCCTGGAGTGACGGGCAGGGACTTGAAGCTTTCTTT
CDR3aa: CAWSDGQGLEAFF